The 5 T cell receptor beta chains below were found in one sample sequenced in a study of blood T cell repertoires in COVID-19. The assay was immunoSEQ multiplex PCR, and TCRdb's table has in-frame clones only and misses some. The sample carries 250,000 or so clones, about 90% recorded once. The sequenced material came from PBMCs or T cells enriched from blood (not recorded which). Every receptor here comes from a woman aged 25-40 years with acute COVID-19.

The CDR3 here is CASSLGDLAGTDTQYF. The CDR3 region has the DNA TGCGCCAGCAGCTTGGGGGACCTAGCGGGCACAGATACGCAGTATTTT. The chain links TRBV5-1 to TRBJ2-3; 7 nucleotides align to TRBD2. The J segment lost 1 base and the V segment lost 0 bases, leaving 5 bases of the junction unmatched. This CDR3 is built from 16 residues. Germline V gene lookup returns CDR1 SGHRS and CDR2 YFSETQ.

V gene TRBV7-9 combines with J gene TRBJ2-5, with 8 bases matching TRBD1. Germline V gene data show CDR1 as SEHNR and CDR2 as FQNEAQ (reference sequence). V lost 1 base, J lost 2 bases, and 6 bases stayed unmatched. The CDR3 contains 16 residues. Here the CDR3 reads CASSLDPWTGQETQYF. In DNA, the CDR3 is TGTGCCAGCAGCTTAGATCCCTGGACAGGGCAAGAGACCCAGTACTTC.

The chain has TRBV10-2 and TRBJ1-2; 10 nucleotides match TRBD1. The V gene's germline CDR1 is WSHSY and CDR2 SAAADI. V lost 4 bases and J lost 8; bases outside the gene matches: 1. The CDR3 spans 12 residues. In nucleotides, the CDR3 is TGCGCCAGCAGTGGACAGGGGGCCGGCTACACCTTC. This encodes CASSGQGAGYTF.

The chain combines TRBV27 with TRBJ1-3, with 7 bases that match TRBD1. CDR1 is MNHEY and CDR2 is SMNVEV in the germline V gene (reference sequence). Losses at the gene ends were 4 bases for V and 5 bases for J; bases not matched to a gene: 11. The CDR3 contains 16 residues. The CDR3, as DNA: TGTGCCAGCAGTTCCCTTACAGGGGAGTATAGAAACACCATATATTTT. It is translated as CASSSLTGEYRNTIYF.

The chain couples TRBV4-2 to TRBJ1-5; perhaps TRBD1 as D (5 bases). The CDR3 is made up of 16 amino acids. The V end lost 0 bases, the J end lost 3 bases, and 12 bases lay between the germline ends. Germline CDR1 is LGHNA and CDR2 is YNFKEQ. The CDR3 region has the DNA TGTGCCAGCAGCCAAGATGGTGGGGGGAACAATCAGCCCCAGCATTTT. Its translation is CASSQDGGGNNQPQHF.